This T cell receptor (beta chain) comes out of a study of control samples from healthy donors and cancer patients. From germline, CDR1 is LNHDA and CDR2 SQIVND (reference sequence). This CDR3 region has 14 residues. V was shortened by 4 bases and J by 0 bases, with 7 bases between the two germline ends. Method: immunoSEQ multiplex PCR; TCRdb's copy keeps in-frame clones and lacks some. The repertoire has about 98,000 clones, roughly 86% of them found once; the top ten carry 1.5% to 2.5%. A single count supports this clone. V and J are TRBV19 and TRBJ1-3; D not resolved. This sequence originates from a man in his 60s in good health. What was sequenced was blood. The CDR3 nucleotides are TGTGCCAGTAGTACGGGCAACTCTGGAAACACCATATATTTT. Translated: CASSTGNSGNTIYF.